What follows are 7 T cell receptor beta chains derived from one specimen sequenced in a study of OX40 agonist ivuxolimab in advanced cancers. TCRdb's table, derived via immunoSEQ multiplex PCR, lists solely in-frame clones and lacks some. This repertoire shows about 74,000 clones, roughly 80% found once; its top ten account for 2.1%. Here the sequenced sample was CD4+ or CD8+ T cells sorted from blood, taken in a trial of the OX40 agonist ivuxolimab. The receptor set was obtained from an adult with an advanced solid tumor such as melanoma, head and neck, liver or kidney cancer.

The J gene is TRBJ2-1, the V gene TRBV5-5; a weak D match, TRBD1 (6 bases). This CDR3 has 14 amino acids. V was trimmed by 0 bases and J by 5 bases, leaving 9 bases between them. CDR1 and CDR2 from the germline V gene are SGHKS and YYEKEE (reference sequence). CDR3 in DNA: TGTGCCAGCAGCTTGGCGTACAGGGACAATGAGCAGTTCTTC. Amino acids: CASSLAYRDNEQFF.

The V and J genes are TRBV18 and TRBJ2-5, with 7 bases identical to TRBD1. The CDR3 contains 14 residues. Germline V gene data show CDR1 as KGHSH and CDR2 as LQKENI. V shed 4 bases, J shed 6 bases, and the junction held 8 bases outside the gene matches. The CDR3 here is CASSRVTGSKTQYF. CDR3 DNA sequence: TGTGCCAGCTCACGTGTGACAGGGTCGAAGACCCAGTACTTC.

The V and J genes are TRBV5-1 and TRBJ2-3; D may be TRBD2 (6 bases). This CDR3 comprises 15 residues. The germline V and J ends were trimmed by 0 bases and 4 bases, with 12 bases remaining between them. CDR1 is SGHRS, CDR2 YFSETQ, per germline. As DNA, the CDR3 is TGCGCCAGCAGCTTGGCCGGGGCGGGGCCAGATACGCAGTATTTT. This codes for CASSLAGAGPDTQYF. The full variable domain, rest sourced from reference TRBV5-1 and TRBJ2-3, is KAGVTQTPRYLIKTRGQQVTLSCSPISGHRSVSWYQQTPGQGLQFLFEYFSETQRNKGNFPGRFSGRQFSNSRSEMNVSTLELGDSALYLCASSLAGAGPDTQYFGPGTRLTVL.

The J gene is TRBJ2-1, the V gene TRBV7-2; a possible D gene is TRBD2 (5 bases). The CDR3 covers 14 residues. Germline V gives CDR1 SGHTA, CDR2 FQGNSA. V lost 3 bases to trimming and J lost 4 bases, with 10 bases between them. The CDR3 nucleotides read TGTGCCAGCAGCTTCCCCGGGATTTACAATGAGCAGTTCTTC. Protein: CASSFPGIYNEQFF.

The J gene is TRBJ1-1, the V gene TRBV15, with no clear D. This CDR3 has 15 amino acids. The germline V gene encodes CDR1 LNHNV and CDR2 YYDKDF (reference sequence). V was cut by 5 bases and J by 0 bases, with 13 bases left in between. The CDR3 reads CATSGRLLMNTEAFF. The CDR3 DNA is TGTGCCACCAGCGGCAGACTGCTAATGAACACTGAAGCTTTCTTT. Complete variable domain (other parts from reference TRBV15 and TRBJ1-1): DAMVIQNPRYQVTQFGKPVTLSCSQTLNHNVMYWYQQKSSQAPKLLFHYYDKDFNNEADTPDNFQSRRPNTSFCFLDIRSPGLGDTAMYLCATSGRLLMNTEAFFGQGTRLTVV.

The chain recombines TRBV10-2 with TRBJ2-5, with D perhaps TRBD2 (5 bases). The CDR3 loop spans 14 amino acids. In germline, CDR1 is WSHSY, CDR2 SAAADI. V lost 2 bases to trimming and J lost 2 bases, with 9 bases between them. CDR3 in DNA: TGCGCCAGCAGTGAGGCGGGTTGGCAAGAGACCCAGTACTTC. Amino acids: CASSEAGWQETQYF.

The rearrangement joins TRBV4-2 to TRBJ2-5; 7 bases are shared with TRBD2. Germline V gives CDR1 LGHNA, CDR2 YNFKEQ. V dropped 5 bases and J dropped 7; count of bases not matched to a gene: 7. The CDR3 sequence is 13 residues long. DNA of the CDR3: TGTGCCAGCAGCGGGGAGGGGATCGGGACCCAGTACTTC. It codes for CASSGEGIGTQYF.